This note documents a single T cell receptor beta chain sequence. Produced via immunoSEQ multiplex PCR; TCRdb's table is partial and in-frame only. This sample has around 86,000 clones, with around 86% found just once. The data are from a study of blood T cell repertoires in COVID-19. About the research overall: Material from acute and convalescent COVID-19 was sourced from the United States, Italy and Spain.

The CDR3 totals 13 residues. The germline gives CDR1 LNHDA, CDR2 SQIVND (reference sequence). V gave up 9 bases and J gave up 1 base, with 13 bases separating them. This sequence originates from an elderly woman with acute or convalescent COVID-19. The rearrangement joins TRBV19 to TRBJ2-7; tentative D call: TRBD1 (5 bases). What was sequenced was peripheral blood. This chain's CDR3 is CASLKKGSYEQYF. DNA for the CDR3: TGTGCCAGCCTAAAAAAGGGGTCCTACGAGCAGTACTTC.